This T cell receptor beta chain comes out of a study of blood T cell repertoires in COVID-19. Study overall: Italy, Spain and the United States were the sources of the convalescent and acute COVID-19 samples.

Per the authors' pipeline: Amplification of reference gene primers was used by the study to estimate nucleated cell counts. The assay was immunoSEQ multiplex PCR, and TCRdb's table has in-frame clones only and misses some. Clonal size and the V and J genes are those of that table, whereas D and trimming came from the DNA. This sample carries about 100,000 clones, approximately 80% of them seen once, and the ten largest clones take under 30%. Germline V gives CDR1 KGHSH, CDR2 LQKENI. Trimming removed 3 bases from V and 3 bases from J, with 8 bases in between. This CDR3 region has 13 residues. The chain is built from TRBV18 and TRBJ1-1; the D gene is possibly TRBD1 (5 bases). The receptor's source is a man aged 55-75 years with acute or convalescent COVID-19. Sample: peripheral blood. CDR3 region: CASSPGGDTEAFF. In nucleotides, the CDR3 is TGTGCCAGCTCACCGGGGGGGGACACTGAAGCTTTCTTT. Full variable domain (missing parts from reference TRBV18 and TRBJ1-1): NAGVMQNPRHLVRRRGQEARLRCSPMKGHSHVYWYRQLPEEGLKFMVYLQKENIIDESGMPKERFSAEFPKEGPSILRIQQVVRGDSAAYFCASSPGGDTEAFFGQGTRLTVV.